This TCR beta chain was captured by sequencing in a study of OX40 agonist ivuxolimab in advanced cancers. Study-level background: Patients received ivuxolimab, an intravenous treatment, every 2 weeks at 0.01 to 10 mg/kg.

This CDR3 comprises 18 residues. TCRdb's table, derived via immunoSEQ multiplex PCR, lists solely in-frame clones and lacks some. This table has about 50,000 clones, roughly four fifths appearing once. The sample in question was CD4+ or CD8+ T cells sorted from blood, obtained in a trial of the OX40 agonist ivuxolimab. The sequence was collected from an adult with an advanced solid tumor such as melanoma, head and neck, liver or kidney cancer. The rearrangement joins TRBV12-2 to TRBJ2-5; the table gives TRBD2 as D, unverified against the DNA. TRBV12-2 is given as a pseudogene. The CDR3 DNA follows: TGTGCAAGTCGCTTAGCCGGGACTAGCGGGGCAAACCAAGAGACCCAGTACTTC. This translates into CASRLAGTSGANQETQYF.